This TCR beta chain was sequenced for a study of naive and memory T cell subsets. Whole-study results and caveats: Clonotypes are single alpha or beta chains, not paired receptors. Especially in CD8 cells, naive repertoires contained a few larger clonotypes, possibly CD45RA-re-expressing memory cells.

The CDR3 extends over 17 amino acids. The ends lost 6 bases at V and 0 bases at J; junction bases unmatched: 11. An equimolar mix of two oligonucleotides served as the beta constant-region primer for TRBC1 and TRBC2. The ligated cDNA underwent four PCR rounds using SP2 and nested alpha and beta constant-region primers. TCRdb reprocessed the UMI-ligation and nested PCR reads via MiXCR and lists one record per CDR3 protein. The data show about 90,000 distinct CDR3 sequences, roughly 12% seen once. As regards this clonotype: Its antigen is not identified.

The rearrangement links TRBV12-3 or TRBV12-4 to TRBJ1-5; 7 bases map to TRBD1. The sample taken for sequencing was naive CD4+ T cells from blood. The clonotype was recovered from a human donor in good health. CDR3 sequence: CASSGGQNRYSNQPQHF. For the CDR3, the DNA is TGTGCCAGCAGCGGGGGACAGAACCGCTATAGCAATCAGCCCCAGCATTTT.